This T cell receptor (beta chain) was profiled in a study of cytomegalovirus exposure and HLA in healthy donors. Whole-study results and caveats: Prediction of most subjects' HLA-A and HLA-B alleles by TCR beta sequences was reportedly accurate.

As for this clone: The antigen remains undetermined.

The CDR3 contains 14 residues. V lost 4 bases and J lost 6; bases outside the gene matches: 3. Germline V lookup: CDR1 WNHNN, CDR2 SYGVQD (reference sequence). The PCR employed 60 Vbeta primers together with 13 Jbeta primers. Sequencing was performed with immunoSEQ multiplex PCR; in TCRdb, only in-frame clones are kept and a portion is missing. Of 150,000 to 200,000 clones listed, 65% to 85% are singletons. This rearrangement joins TRBV10-1 to TRBJ2-1; 10 bases align to TRBD2. The sequencing sample was made of PBMCs. This TCR derives from a girl aged 10 to 17 in good health and CMV-seropositive. The CDR3 DNA is TGCGCCAGCAGTGGGGCTAGCGGGAGCAATGAGCAGTTCTTC. Its translation is CASSGASGSNEQFF.